Shown below are 10 T cell receptor beta chains from a single sample sequenced in a study of neurological immune-mediated disorders. One entry per CDR3 protein results from TCRdb running MiXCR on the 5' RACE reads. The sample shows some 26,000 distinct CDR3 sequences, around 3.4% of them seen only once. The source material was PBMCs. These receptors all stem from a woman between 25 and 40 years old with multiple sclerosis.

This clonotype was seen at least ten times. J is TRBJ1-6 and V is TRBV20-1; no firm D call. This CDR3 is built from 13 residues. The germline gives CDR1 DFQATT, CDR2 SNEGSKA (reference sequence). V lost 0 bases to trimming and J lost 7 bases, with 7 bases between them. The CDR3 here is CSARDWENSPLHF. DNA of the CDR3: TGCAGTGCTAGAGATTGGGAGAATTCACCCCTCCACTTT.

This clonotype was counted many times. This chain links TRBV19 with TRBJ2-7, with 7 positions matching TRBD1. The CDR3 extends over 14 amino acids. Trimming at V came to 2 bases and at J to 2 bases, leaving 3 bases not matched to a gene. Germline V gives CDR1 LNHDA, CDR2 SQIVND (reference sequence). CDR3 loop: CASSISGGAYEQYF. The CDR3 nucleotides are TGTGCCAGTAGTATATCAGGGGGAGCCTACGAGCAGTACTTC.

Ten or more counts support this clonotype. The chain couples TRBV27 to TRBJ2-7, with 14 bases lining up with TRBD2. V was pared by 5 bases and J by 6 bases, with 6 bases of the junction left unmatched. This CDR3 region has 15 residues. Germline V gene data show CDR1 as MNHEY and CDR2 as SMNVEV (reference sequence). The CDR3 sequence: CASSVRGLAGVEQYF. For the CDR3, the DNA is TGTGCCAGCAGTGTCAGGGGACTAGCGGGAGTCGAGCAGTACTTC.

This clonotype was seen repeatedly, ten times or more. This chain connects TRBV2 to TRBJ1-1; D unclear. V lost 4 bases and J 3 bases, leaving 9 bases between the germline ends. The CDR3 runs to 13 residues. Looked up from germline, CDR1 is SNHLY and CDR2 is FYNNEI. CDR3 in DNA: TGTGCCAGCAGTGGAACGGAGTACACTGAAGCTTTCTTT. Protein product: CASSGTEYTEAFF.

This clonotype was recorded many times. This chain links TRBV5-6 with TRBJ1-5, with TRBD1 matching 8 bases. Germline loops: CDR1 SGHDT, CDR2 YYEEEE. CDR3 size: 14 residues. V lost 4 bases to trimming and J lost 8 bases; unmatched junction nucleotides: 8. CDR3 residues: CASSRTGTYEPQHF. The CDR3 DNA reads as TGTGCCAGCAGCAGGACAGGGACGTATGAGCCCCAGCATTTT.

This clonotype was picked up many times. This chain joins TRBV7-2 and TRBJ2-5, with D possibly TRBD2 on 5 matching bases. CDR1 SGHTA and CDR2 FQGNSA come from the germline V gene. Trimming stripped 1 base from V and 4 bases from J, with 10 bases between. This CDR3 comprises 14 residues. In DNA form, the CDR3 reads TGTGCCAGCAGCTTAGTGGGCGGGCCAGAGACCCAGTACTTC. Encoded protein: CASSLVGGPETQYF.

This clonotype occurred many times. The junction departs from the called germline gene at one end, perhaps through a read error. The rearrangement uses TRBV7-2 and TRBJ2-5; no reliable D call. This CDR3 comprises 16 residues. Germline V gives CDR1 SGHTA, CDR2 FQGNSA. The CDR3: CASSFLWPGYQGTQYF. In DNA form, the CDR3 reads TGTGCCAGCAGCTTTCTATGGCCGGGCTATCAAGGGACCCAGTACTTC.

At least ten counts were recorded for this clonotype. J is TRBJ2-5 and V is TRBV29-1; possibly TRBD1 for D (8 bases). The length of the CDR3 is 13 residues. V was clipped by 7 bases and J by 7 bases, with 19 bases between them. CDR1 is SQVTM, CDR2 ANQGSEA, per germline. CDR3 sequence (DNA): TGCAGCGCCTACAGGGGGGGCTTGGGGACCCAGTACTTC. The encoded protein is CSAYRGGLGTQYF.

This clonotype was recorded at least ten times. The genes are TRBV3-1 and TRBJ1-2; D gene unclear. V was trimmed by 2 bases and J by 5 bases, leaving 9 bases between them. Germline assignment: CDR1 LGHDT and CDR2 YNNKEL (reference sequence). CDR3 size: 13 residues. The CDR3 sequence is CASSQSLSYGYTF. DNA of the CDR3: TGTGCCAGCAGCCAAAGCCTGTCGTATGGCTACACCTTC. Filled out from reference TRBV3-1 and TRBJ1-2, the complete variable domain reads DTAVSQTPKYLVTQMGNDKSIKCEQNLGHDTMYWYKQDSKKFLKIMFSYNNKELIINETVPNRFSPKSPDKAHLNLHINSLELGDSAVYFCASSQSLSYGYTFGSGTRLTVV.

The sample holds many counts of this clonotype. The V gene is TRBV6-2 or TRBV6-3, the J gene TRBJ1-2; D might be TRBD1 (6 bases). Germline CDR1 is MNHEY and CDR2 is SVGEGT. Trimming shortened V by 6 bases and J by 8 bases, and 13 bases separated the two germline ends. The CDR3 has 12 amino acids. CDR3 in amino acids: CASSGQLFGYTF. DNA for the CDR3: TGTGCCAGCAGCGGACAGCTTTTCGGCTACACCTTC.